One sample yielded the 20 T cell receptor beta chains listed below, sequenced in a study of CD8 T cells in ankylosing spondylitis. Each CDR3 protein is one row after TCRdb ran MiXCR on the 5' RACE reads. Of around 490,000 distinct CDR3 sequences listed, roughly 5.3% were seen once; the top ten hold around 3.6%. Which antigens these TCRs recognize remains unknown. Study outcomes and limitations: Seven or eight highly homologous variants made up a TCR beta motif, and this motif appeared characteristic of ankylosing spondylitis blood.

The sample consisted of blood, either unsorted or a sorted T cell fraction (not recorded which). These receptors were taken from a male donor with ankylosing spondylitis.

This clonotype was picked up many times. The chain carries TRBV5-1 and TRBJ2-6; a possible D gene is TRBD2 (5 bases). The germline gives CDR1 SGHRS, CDR2 YFSETQ. The CDR3 consists of 16 residues. The CDR3 sequence: CASEAVSSSGANVLTF. CDR3 DNA sequence: TGCGCGTCTGAAGCGGTTTCGAGCTCTGGGGCCAACGTCCTGACTTTC.

This clonotype showed up many times. This chain uses TRBV20-1 with TRBJ2-5; D perhaps matches TRBD2 (5 bases). V was shortened by 4 bases and J by 6 bases, with 21 bases between the two germline ends. Germline lookup yields CDR1 DFQATT and CDR2 SNEGSKA (reference sequence). The length of the CDR3 is 15 residues. The CDR3 DNA is TGCAGTGCTAAGGGAAGCGGCGCCGGGCTCCAGACCCAGTACTTC. Protein product: CSAKGSGAGLQTQYF.

This clonotype was observed a few times. This chain joins TRBV9 and TRBJ2-1; perhaps D is TRBD1 or TRBD2 (5 bases each). Trimming removed 3 bases at V and 9 bases at J, with 13 bases between. This CDR3 is built from 13 residues. CDR1 and CDR2 (germline): SGDLS, YYNGEE. The CDR3 DNA follows: TGTGCCAGCAGCGCTGGGACCGATCTTGAGCAGTTCTTC. Amino acid sequence: CASSAGTDLEQFF.

This clonotype was observed many times. The rearrangement uses TRBV7-9 and TRBJ2-6, with D uncertain. The germline V and J ends were trimmed by 6 bases and 4 bases, with 13 bases remaining between them. This CDR3 is 15 amino acids long. The germline CDR1 and CDR2 sequences are SEHNR and FQNEAQ (reference sequence). This CDR3 reads CASSNRVSGANVLTF. The CDR3 nucleotides read TGTGCCAGCAGTAACCGGGTCTCCGGGGCCAACGTCCTGACTTTC.

This clonotype was detected a few times. The gene calls are TRBV5-5 and TRBJ2-7, with 7 bases matching TRBD1. The germline V gene encodes CDR1 SGHKS and CDR2 YYEKEE (reference sequence). V shed 4 bases, J shed 3 bases, and the junction held 10 bases outside the gene matches. This CDR3 has 15 amino acids. The CDR3: CASSPTPGQFYEQYF. CDR3 bases: TGTGCCAGCAGCCCTACACCGGGACAGTTCTACGAGCAGTACTTC.

The sample holds many counts of this clonotype. This rearrangement joins TRBV24-1 to TRBJ2-5; 10 bases line up with TRBD2. Germline CDR1 and CDR2: KGHDR and SFDVKD. This CDR3 is built from 16 residues. Losses at the gene ends were 3 bases for V and 5 bases for J; bases not matched to a gene: 8. In DNA, the CDR3 is TGTGCCACCAGTGATCGACTAGCGGGTCTCCGGGAGACCCAGTACTTC. Encoded protein: CATSDRLAGLRETQYF.

This clonotype has at least ten counts. The chain couples TRBV20-1 to TRBJ2-1, with D perhaps matching TRBD2 (5 bases). Germline values: CDR1 DFQATT, CDR2 SNEGSKA (reference sequence). The CDR3 totals 15 residues. V dropped 2 bases and J dropped 0 bases, with 11 bases sitting between them. The CDR3 spells CSARSLASSYNEQFF. The DNA for the CDR3 is TGCAGTGCTAGATCGTTAGCGAGCTCCTACAATGAGCAGTTCTTC.

This clonotype has a count of ten or more. This rearrangement joins TRBV7-2 to TRBJ2-4; D remains unclear. CDR3 length: 15 residues. Germline lookup yields CDR1 SGHTA and CDR2 FQGNSA. V was pared by 1 base and J by 0 bases, with 7 bases between. In DNA, the CDR3 is TGTGCCAGCAGCTTAGGTGCGGTAGCCAAAAACATTCAGTACTTC. It translates to CASSLGAVAKNIQYF.

The sample holds many counts of this clonotype. The rearrangement links TRBV7-6 to TRBJ1-6, with D tentatively TRBD1 (6 bases). Germline CDR1 reads SGHVS; CDR2 reads FNYEAQ. Trimming pared 3 bases from V and 5 bases from J, leaving 14 bases between. This CDR3 has 16 residues. CDR3 protein: CASSLDDRTHNSPLHF. The CDR3 DNA is TGTGCCAGCAGCTTGGACGACAGGACCCATAATTCACCCCTCCACTTT.

The table lists this clonotype with a few counts. The gene calls are TRBV30 and TRBJ1-5; D not resolved. The V gene's germline CDR1 is GTSNPN and CDR2 SVGIG (reference sequence). V dropped 3 bases and J dropped 2 bases, with 11 bases sitting between them. The CDR3 is 14 residues long. CDR3 protein: CAWSPGRGNQPQHF. The CDR3 DNA reads TGTGCCTGGAGCCCCGGACGAGGCAATCAGCCCCAGCATTTT.

Ten or more counts support this clonotype. The chain uses TRBV27 and TRBJ2-3; 10 bases fit TRBD1. Germline V lookup: CDR1 MNHEY, CDR2 SMNVEV (reference sequence). The CDR3 runs to 16 residues. The junction had 7 bases not matched to a gene; V was cut back by 2 bases and J by 5 bases. The CDR3 sequence is CASSLGQGVFGDTQYF. DNA of the CDR3: TGTGCCAGCAGTTTAGGACAGGGGGTATTCGGAGATACGCAGTATTTT.

This clonotype was counted many times. V is TRBV20-1 and J is TRBJ1-2, with 8 bases that match TRBD1. V gave up 2 bases and J gave up 0 bases; unmatched junction bases: 11. The germline gives CDR1 DFQATT, CDR2 SNEGSKA (reference sequence). The CDR3 runs to 17 residues. The CDR3 loop is CSARPLPLDRANYGYTF. Written as DNA, the CDR3 is TGCAGTGCTAGACCACTCCCCCTGGACAGGGCTAACTATGGCTACACCTTC.

The J gene is TRBJ2-1, the V gene TRBV20-1, with TRBD2 matching over 12 bases. There are 15 residues in the CDR3. V shed 2 bases, J shed 9 bases, and the junction held 8 bases outside the gene matches. Germline CDR1 reads DFQATT; CDR2 reads SNEGSKA (reference sequence). The CDR3 DNA sequence: TGCAGTGCTAGAAACCGACTAGCGGGAGTTAGTGAGCAGTTCTTC. This gives the protein CSARNRLAGVSEQFF.

This clonotype was counted many times. The V call is TRBV6-6, the J call TRBJ1-1; the D is unclear. Germline-derived CDR1 and CDR2 are MNHNY and SVGAGI (reference sequence). This CDR3 has 11 amino acids. V was trimmed by 5 bases and J by 4 bases, leaving 5 bases between them. The CDR3 sequence is CASSAPTEAFF. The DNA for the CDR3 is TGTGCCAGCAGTGCCCCCACTGAAGCTTTCTTT.

This clonotype was found many times. CDR3 sequence (DNA): TGTGCCAGCAGTTTCGGGACCCCGTCCTACAATGAGCAGTTCTTC. This codes for CASSFGTPSYNEQFF. The chain joins TRBV28 to TRBJ2-1; the D gene could be TRBD1 or TRBD2 (5 bases each). V shed 3 bases and J shed 1 base, with 10 bases lying between them. CDR3 length: 15 residues. Germline values: CDR1 MDHEN, CDR2 SYDVKM.

In its sample, this clonotype was seen a few times. J is TRBJ2-3 and V is TRBV5-1, with a tentative D call TRBD2 (7 bases). Trimming removed 3 bases from V and 0 bases from J, with 11 bases in between. Germline values: CDR1 SGHRS, CDR2 YFSETQ. The CDR3 is made up of 15 amino acids. The CDR3 DNA reads TGCGCCAGCAGCTCGAGCGGGACAAGCACAGATACGCAGTATTTT. It yields the protein CASSSSGTSTDTQYF.

This clonotype showed up just a few times. The CDR3 protein is CASSLVVGPTQYF. CDR3 DNA: TGTGCCAGCAGCTTAGTCGTGGGTCCGACCCAGTACTTC. The rearrangement joins TRBV7-9 to TRBJ2-5; D remains unclear. From germline, CDR1 is SEHNR and CDR2 FQNEAQ (reference sequence). The CDR3 consists of 13 residues. Trimming stripped 1 base from V and 7 bases from J, with 10 bases between.

This clonotype was counted ten times or more. This chain joins TRBV20-1 and TRBJ2-5, with 7 bases identical to TRBD2. Trimming removed 8 bases from V and 2 bases from J; junction bases left unmatched: 5. Germline V gene data show CDR1 as DFQATT and CDR2 as SNEGSKA (reference sequence). The length of the CDR3 is 12 residues. For the CDR3, the DNA is TGCAGTTGGAAGCGGGGTCAAGAGACCCAGTACTTC. Its protein product is CSWKRGQETQYF.

The table lists this clonotype with many counts. The chain carries TRBV5-1 and TRBJ2-5, with 7 bases that match TRBD1. Germline trimming cut 2 bases from V and 4 bases from J; bases unmatched to any gene: 5. Germline lookup yields CDR1 SGHRS and CDR2 YFSETQ. The length of the CDR3 is 14 residues. CDR3 loop: CASSLESGGETQYF. Written as DNA, the CDR3 is TGCGCCAGCAGCTTAGAGTCAGGGGGAGAGACCCAGTACTTC.

This clonotype has a handful of counts. DNA for the CDR3: TGTGCCAGTAGTATCGTAAGGGAAGGAGATACGCAGTATTTT. Translated, it gives CASSIVREGDTQYF. V usage is TRBV19 and J usage is TRBJ2-3; D ambiguous. This CDR3 has 14 amino acids. Germline CDR1 and CDR2: LNHDA and SQIVND (reference sequence). V was cut by 3 bases and J by 5 bases, with 12 bases left in between.